Listed below are T cell receptor beta chains from one sample, sequenced in a study of response to subunit inactivated influenza vaccine. TCRdb used MiXCR to reprocess the RT-PCR reads, holding one entry per CDR3 protein. Of around 520,000 distinct CDR3 sequences in the sample, 12% were seen once. This specimen consisted of PBMCs from blood, obtained on the day of vaccination. The receptors stem from a man aged 50-59 years who received an inactivated influenza vaccine. The CDR3 runs from the conserved cysteine through the conserved F or W. D genes are given only for firm matches. Clone size, where shown, is once, few, many, or a class for clones that have expanded.

CDR3nt,CDR3aa,abundance,d_gene,v_gene,j_gene
TGTGCCAGCAGCTGGACCCCAGGACTAGCGGGAGGGGAACACAATGAGCAGTTCTTC,CASSWTPGLAGGEHNEQFF,-,TRBD2,TRBV7-3,TRBJ2-1
TGCGCCAGCAGCCAATCCCGGACTAGCGGCTACAATGAGCAGTTCTTC,CASSQSRTSGYNEQFF,-,TRBD2,TRBV4-1,TRBJ2-1
TGTGCCAGCAGCGTAGGGATGGGCGTTTCCTACGAGCAGTACTTC,CASSVGMGVSYEQYF,-,-,TRBV9,TRBJ2-7
TGCGCCAGCAGCCAAAGAATGAGACAGGGTTCCACAGATACGCAGTATTTT,CASSQRMRQGSTDTQYF,few,TRBD1,TRBV4-1,TRBJ2-3
TGTGCCAGCAGTCGGTGGGGGCAAGATACGCAGTATTTT,CASSRWGQDTQYF,few,-,TRBV12-3/TRBV12-4,TRBJ2-3
TGCGCCAGCAGCCCCCAACAGGGCTACGAGCAGTACTTC,CASSPQQGYEQYF,few,-,TRBV5-1,TRBJ2-7
TGTGCCACCAAAGCGGGGAGCGGTACAGATACGCAGTATTTT,CATKAGSGTDTQYF,-,TRBD2,TRBV7-3,TRBJ2-3
TGTGCCACCAGCAGGTGGGGGACTAGCGGATTCAATGAGCAGTTCTTC,CATSRWGTSGFNEQFF,few,TRBD2,TRBV15,TRBJ2-1
TGTGCCAGCAGCCCCCCGGGGGACTATGGCTACACCTTC,CASSPPGDYGYTF,-,-,TRBV7-2,TRBJ1-2
TGTGCCAGCAGCCGCACCAGGGAGGGAAACATTCAGTACTTC,CASSRTREGNIQYF,-,TRBD2,TRBV11-2,TRBJ2-4
TGCAGCGTTTCTGGGGGAGGTCATTCATATGAGCAGTTCTTC,CSVSGGGHSYEQFF,few,-,TRBV29-1,TRBJ2-1
TGTGCCAGCAGTCTCTCCGGGGGTTGGGGCTACACCTTC,CASSLSGGWGYTF,-,-,TRBV28,TRBJ1-2
TGCGCCAGCAGCTTGGTCCTAACCGGGGGTCCTAGCACAGATACGCAGTATTTT,CASSLVLTGGPSTDTQYF,few,-,TRBV5-1,TRBJ2-3
TGTGCCAGCCGGGGCGGGGGGCCCCAAGGGACCCAGTACTTC,CASRGGGPQGTQYF,-,TRBD2,TRBV19,TRBJ2-5